This T cell receptor (beta chain) was recovered during a study of graft-versus-host responses after intestinal transplantation. At the level of the study: Every one of the recipients received anti-thymocyte globulin induction and afterwards took tacrolimus and steroids for roughly 3 years. Whole-study findings and limits: Marrow from the recipient contained GvH clones, some of which had appeared first in ileum or blood. Those patients showing graft-donor T cell macrochimerism displayed high graft-versus-host to host-versus-graft clonal ratios in allografts.

In the case of this clone: As yet, its antigen is unknown.

Germline V lookup: CDR1 SGHDN, CDR2 FVKESK. V lost 1 base to trimming and J lost 0 bases, with 11 bases between them. The CDR3 extends over 16 amino acids. Measured with immunoSEQ multiplex PCR; TCRdb has only the in-frame clones, and not every one. Of around 88,000 clones in the sample, around 83% were seen once. The rearrangement joins TRBV14 to TRBJ2-3; no definite D call. This TCR was sampled from a human donor who received an intestinal transplant. The sequenced sample was unstimulated CD8+ T cells sorted from spleen or lymph node cells, obtained before intestinal transplant. Written as DNA, the CDR3 is TGTGCCAGCAGCCAAGTAACCCCACCTAGCACAGATACGCAGTATTTT. Residues: CASSQVTPPSTDTQYF.